These T cell receptor beta chains were read from a single sample in a study of blood T cells in healthy people across ages. Via MiXCR, TCRdb re-called the 5' RACE reads, giving one row per CDR3 protein. Altogether some 780,000 distinct CDR3 sequences are present, more than 55% being singletons, with the ten largest covering roughly 24%. The specimen was blood. The receptors were gathered from a middle-aged man in good health. The CDR3 runs from the conserved cysteine through the conserved F or W. The order of the fields is CDR3 DNA, CDR3 protein, D gene, J gene, clone size, V gene. D genes are given only for firm matches. Size tells how often a clone was seen (once, few, many) or the class of an expanded clone, and some rows leave it out.

TGCAGTGCTAGATGGCAGGGAGGAAAACTGTTTTTT CSARWQGGKLFF NA TRBJ1-4 NA TRBV20-1
TGTGCCAGCAGCTCCCTACCCAGGGCATCCGAGCAGTACTTC CASSSLPRASEQYF NA TRBJ2-7 NA TRBV7-2
TGCGCCAGCAGTATTGGACAGACATACGGTGAGCAGTACTTC CASSIGQTYGEQYF NA TRBJ2-7 NA TRBV5-1
TGCAGCGTCTACAGGGAGACAGGGAGCTCCTACGAGCAGTACTTC CSVYRETGSSYEQYF TRBD1 TRBJ2-7 few TRBV29-1
TGTGCCAGCAGCCTAGGAACAGATACGCAGTATTTT CASSLGTDTQYF NA TRBJ2-3 many TRBV7-2
TGCAGTGCTAGTGGGACAGGGTTAAATGAGCAGTTCTTC CSASGTGLNEQFF TRBD1 TRBJ2-1 once TRBV20-1
TGTGCCAGCAGATCGCCCACAGCCACAACTAATGAAAAACTGTTTTTT CASRSPTATTNEKLFF NA TRBJ1-4 NA TRBV27
TGTGCCAGCAGTTTCGAGACCGGGACAGGGGGCCGAGGTCAGCCCCAGCATTTT CASSFETGTGGRGQPQHF TRBD1 TRBJ1-5 once TRBV6-5
TGCAGTGTTCTCAGGGGGGATACGCAGTATTTT CSVLRGDTQYF TRBD1 TRBJ2-3 NA TRBV29-1
TGCAGCGTTGTGGGGCGTAGCGTAGATGAGCAGTTCTTC CSVVGRSVDEQFF NA TRBJ2-1 few TRBV29-1
TGTGCCAGCAGTTACTTGGGACCAGATACGCAGTATTTT CASSYLGPDTQYF NA TRBJ2-3 few TRBV6-6
TGCAGTGCTGTAGGACAGACCAATGAGCAGTTCTTC CSAVGQTNEQFF NA TRBJ2-1 NA TRBV20-1
TGTGCCAGCAGTTACCTTAGCGGGACCTCCAATGAGCAGTTCTTC CASSYLSGTSNEQFF TRBD2 TRBJ2-1 few TRBV12-3/TRBV12-4
TGCGGGGCCCACCAAGGGACCAGCACAGATACGCAGTATTTT CGAHQGTSTDTQYF NA TRBJ2-3 NA TRBV20-1
TGTGCCAGCCGTCCAGGGGGCAACTATGGCTACACCTTC CASRPGGNYGYTF TRBD1 TRBJ1-2 NA TRBV28
TGTGCCAGCAGCCACCTCCAAGCGGAAGAGCAGTACTTC CASSHLQAEEQYF NA TRBJ2-4 few TRBV3-1
TGCAGCGTGCAGGAGAGTCTTACAATCTCTGGGGCCAACGTCCTGACTTTC CSVQESLTISGANVLTF NA TRBJ2-6 many TRBV29-1
TGTGCTAGCAGCCTCGGAAGGGTGGAGTCGGAGACCCAGTACTTC CASSLGRVESETQYF NA TRBJ2-5 NA TRBV7-7
TGTGCCACCAGCGCGACGGTCAACACCGGGAACCTGTTTTTT CATSATVNTGNLFF NA TRBJ2-2 NA TRBV15
TGTGCCAGCAGCCCTAGAAATTTCGGGACGCGGCAAGAGACCCAGTACTTC CASSPRNFGTRQETQYF NA TRBJ2-5 NA TRBV6-1
TGTGCCAGCAGCCAAGAAAGTCAGGGGGATGATGGCTACACCTTC CASSQESQGDDGYTF TRBD1 TRBJ1-2 NA TRBV7-2
TGCAGTGCTGCAGTCGGGGGGATGAAGCCCCAGCATTTT CSAAVGGMKPQHF NA TRBJ1-5 once TRBV20-1
TGTGCCAGCAGTTTAGGGACAGGGGTCCTAAATCAGCCCCAGCATTTT CASSLGTGVLNQPQHF TRBD1 TRBJ1-5 few TRBV27
TGTGCCAGCAGTTTTAGCGCGAACATAATGATCTATGGCTACACCTTC CASSFSANIMIYGYTF NA TRBJ1-2 once TRBV27
TGTGCCAGCAGTCCCCGAGTAGCGGGGGGGCCCCAACTCTACGAGCAGTACTTC CASSPRVAGGPQLYEQYF TRBD2 TRBJ2-7 few TRBV28
TGTGCCAGCAGCCAAGTGTTGAGGGCGGAGACCCAGTACTTC CASSQVLRAETQYF NA TRBJ2-5 NA TRBV4-2
TGTGCCAGCAGACCTCGCGGGACAGCCCAAGAGACCCAGTACTTC CASRPRGTAQETQYF NA TRBJ2-5 NA TRBV7-6
TGTGCCAGCAGCTTGGACATATTCCAGCCCCAGCATTTT CASSLDIFQPQHF NA TRBJ1-5 NA TRBV9